The sequence of this T cell receptor (beta chain) was determined in a study of T-cell memory formation after mild COVID-19 (dated by TCRdb to 2020 to 2022). Concerning the study at large: TCR sequence clusters from the two donors were largely donor specific. The cohort was made up of two young adult volunteers, one female and one male, who were previously healthy. T-cell clones expanding and contracting after mild COVID-19 in two donors were tracked by longitudinal TCRalpha and TCRbeta repertoire sequencing. What the research found in general, with its limitations: Contracting CD4+ clones appeared mostly in the CM and EM memory subsets, whereas CD8+ clones were enriched in EMRA. From day 15 to 85, contracting clones showed balanced CD4/CD8 phenotypes, whereas a second wave of clones that expanded from day 15 to 37 leaned towards CD4+. Some responding clones were found in pre-infection memory, which suggests that pre-existing cross-reactive memory T cells took part in the SARS-CoV-2 response. Only a couple of mild cases were covered by the study, and larger cohorts that include severe cases with pre-infection samples were considered necessary. SARS-CoV-2 specificity of the second-wave clones peaking on day 37 was not confirmed.

Points on this clonotype: What antigen it recognizes has not been identified. Per-base quality was not reported, and no clone a single base away is much larger than it.

Ficoll-Paque density gradient centrifugation was used to isolate PBMCs. Sequencing took place on an Illumina NovaSeq 6000. TCRalpha and TCRbeta cDNA libraries were constructed by 5'RACE with constant-segment primers, with sample barcodes and unique molecular identifiers being introduced. Trizol reagent was used to extract RNA from every sample. Libraries were amplified in two PCR steps, with a second sample barcode and Illumina TruSeq adapters added in the second step. The libraries were sequenced on an Illumina NovaSeq using 2 x 150 bp paired-end reads. Under the source paper's analysis protocol: With migec v1.2.7, reads were demultiplexed and then collapsed into UMI-guided consensus sequences. With mixcr v2.1.11, UMI consensuses were aligned to TRA and TRB V and J templates and assembled into clonotypes. A clonotype was counted as expanded or contracted only when both edgeR and NoisET called the clonotype significant, with the noise models trained on biological replicates. For edgeR calls, the cutoffs were a false discovery rate-adjusted p below 0.01 and a log2 fold-change threshold of 1. As an exploratory analysis of dynamics, max-normalized trajectories of the 1000 most abundant clonotypes were examined by PCA with hierarchical clustering. The CD4 or CD8 phenotype of responding clones was assigned using the separately sequenced CD4+ and CD8+ repertoires. TCRdb's own reprocessing of the public reads used fastp at Q25 and MiXCR and kept productive beta chains. Entries that share a CDR3 protein sequence are merged under the most common genes and DNA. The authors' filters were not applied to this entry. The sample records 190,000 or so distinct CDR3 sequences, 20% to 25% of which are singletons. The top ten constitute 23% of the sample.

The CDR3 contains 13 residues, cysteine and phenylalanine counted. Of all the DNA, just the CDR3 is kept, 39 bases in frame from base 1. The junction carries 8 bases between V and J, which are trimmed by 1 base and 5 bases respectively. Based on the germline V gene, the CDR1 and CDR2 sequences are SGHVS and FQNEAQ. The V and J genes are TRBV7-8 and TRBJ2-5, and possibly TRBD2, on 5 matching bases. Sequencing input: PBMCs or a T cell subset sorted from them (not recorded which). The sequence came from an adult woman who had mild COVID-19 (a few samples of this study predate the infection). The sample titles of this study are shuffled in the database, so cell type and time point are left out; the donor was told from shared clones. The sequence in DNA is TGTGCCAGCAGCTTAGGCGACTATGAGACCCAGTACTTC. It translates to CASSLGDYETQYF.